These T cell receptor beta chains were read from a single sample in a study of blood T cell repertoires in COVID-19. Profiled with immunoSEQ multiplex PCR; TCRdb holds only in-frame clones, not every one. The top ten hold roughly 56% of the sample, which has roughly 20,000 clones, 79% seen once. Sequenced: peripheral blood. The source of these receptors is a man aged 80 or over with acute or convalescent COVID-19. The CDR3 runs from the conserved cysteine through the conserved F or W. The D gene is left open where the match is weak. Part of the rows lack a size; the others show once, few, many or a class for expanded clones.

d_call,v_call,clone_size,j_call,cdr3_aa,cdr3_nt
TRBD2,TRBV27,.,TRBJ2-1,CASSATGTSIQFF,TGTGCCAGCAGTGCTACCGGGACTAGCATCCAGTTCTTC
TRBD1,TRBV7-9,once,TRBJ1-2,CASSPPGTGGYTF,TGTGCCAGCAGCCCGCCCGGGACAGGCGGCTACACCTTC
.,TRBV7-2,.,TRBJ2-1,CASSSDKAGNEQFF,TGTGCCAGCAGCTCAGACAAGGCAGGAAATGAGCAGTTCTTC
TRBD2,TRBV6-5,.,TRBJ2-5,CASSRTSGPRETQYF,TGTGCCAGCAGTAGGACTAGCGGTCCCAGGGAGACCCAGTACTTC
.,TRBV5-4,.,TRBJ1-4,CASSLQGPNEKLFF,TGTGCCAGCAGCTTGCAGGGTCCCAATGAAAAACTGTTTTTT
.,TRBV19,.,TRBJ1-5,CASKGRVSNQPQHF,TGTGCCAGTAAGGGCAGGGTCAGCAATCAGCCCCAGCATTTT
.,TRBV7-9,few,TRBJ1-5,CASSLSSSNQPQHF,TGTGCCAGCAGCTTATCTTCCAGTAATCAGCCCCAGCATTTT
.,TRBV24-1,.,TRBJ1-3,CATSEGAGNTIYF,TGTGCCACCTCTGAGGGGGCTGGAAACACCATATATTTT
.,TRBV10-3,.,TRBJ2-7,CAISDGSGIPYEQYF,TGTGCCATCAGTGATGGTTCAGGGATCCCCTACGAGCAGTACTTC
.,TRBV7-2,.,TRBJ1-4,CASSLGGLDEKLFF,TGTGCCAGCAGCTTAGGGGGGCTAGATGAAAAACTGTTTTTT
.,TRBV28,.,TRBJ1-1,CASSVRTEAFF,TGTGCCAGCAGTGTTCGCACTGAAGCTTTCTTT
.,TRBV7-9,.,TRBJ1-2,CASSFHGNYGYTF,TGTGCCAGCAGCTTTCACGGGAACTATGGCTACACCTTC
TRBD2,TRBV18,.,TRBJ2-1,CASSSSGRLRSYNEQFF,TGTGCCAGCTCAAGTAGCGGGAGGCTACGCTCCTACAATGAGCAGTTCTTC
TRBD2,TRBV9,.,TRBJ2-5,CASSVALADQETQYF,TGTGCCAGCAGCGTAGCCCTAGCGGACCAAGAGACCCAGTACTTC
.,TRBV30,few,TRBJ1-5,CAWSDRVIRSNQPQHF,TGTGCCTGGAGTGACAGGGTCATAAGAAGCAATCAGCCCCAGCATTTT
TRBD2,TRBV19,.,TRBJ2-2,CASKGLAGNTIGELFF,TGTGCCAGCAAGGGACTAGCGGGAAATACTATCGGGGAGCTGTTTTTT
.,TRBV12-3/TRBV12-4,once,TRBJ1-2,CASSFTYGDGYTF,TGTGCCAGCAGTTTTACATACGGGGATGGCTACACCTTC
.,TRBV7-3,medium-sized,TRBJ1-3,CASSTEAGSAGNTIYF,TGTGCCAGCAGCACCGAGGCGGGGTCCGCTGGAAACACCATATATTTT
TRBD1,TRBV29-1,.,TRBJ1-1,CSATRDRVTEAFF,TGCAGCGCTACAAGGGACAGGGTCACTGAAGCTTTCTTT
.,TRBV5-1,.,TRBJ1-2,CASSLEGTNYGYTF,TGCGCCAGCAGCTTGGAGGGGACAAACTATGGCTACACCTTC
TRBD2,TRBV29-1,.,TRBJ2-1,CSVEESGASSYNEQFF,TGCAGCGTTGAGGAGAGCGGGGCAAGCTCCTACAATGAGCAGTTCTTC
TRBD1,TRBV11-2,.,TRBJ2-3,CASSTRTGATDTQYF,TGTGCCAGCAGCACAAGGACAGGGGCCACAGATACGCAGTATTTT
.,TRBV6-1,.,TRBJ1-2,CASSDQGYGYTF,TGTGCCAGCAGTGACCAGGGGTATGGCTACACCTTC
TRBD2,TRBV11-2,.,TRBJ2-2,CASSSTSGMTGELFF,TGTGCCAGCAGCTCCACTAGCGGGATGACCGGGGAGCTGTTTTTT
.,TRBV9,.,TRBJ2-2,CASSVGFIGGRNTGELFF,TGTGCCAGCAGCGTAGGGTTCATTGGGGGGAGGAACACCGGGGAGCTGTTTTTT
TRBD2,TRBV4-1,.,TRBJ2-5,CASSQFGLAGGLQETQYF,TGCGCCAGCAGCCAATTTGGGTTAGCGGGAGGGCTCCAAGAGACCCAGTACTTC
TRBD2,TRBV28,.,TRBJ2-5,CASSPLTSGGETQYF,TGTGCCAGCAGTCCCCTGACTAGCGGGGGAGAGACCCAGTACTTC
TRBD2,TRBV5-1,.,TRBJ2-1,CASSLGGRAFDEQFF,TGCGCCAGCAGCTTGGGCGGGAGGGCGTTCGATGAGCAGTTCTTC
.,TRBV19,.,TRBJ2-7,CASKGTPKKGGAVYEQYF,TGTGCCAGTAAAGGAACACCAAAAAAAGGAGGGGCAGTCTACGAGCAGTACTTC
.,TRBV4-1,.,TRBJ2-5,CASSQDAGETQYF,TGCGCCAGCAGCCAAGATGCGGGGGAGACCCAGTACTTC
.,TRBV30,.,TRBJ1-6,CAWSVLIGSDSPLHF,TGTGCCTGGAGTGTACTAATAGGTTCCGATTCACCCCTCCACTTT
TRBD1,TRBV10-1,.,TRBJ1-1,CASSEDRVTEAFF,TGCGCCAGCAGTGAAGACAGGGTAACTGAAGCTTTCTTT
.,TRBV18,.,TRBJ2-4,CASSPRLGGGKNIQYF,TGTGCCAGCTCACCACGTTTGGGGGGTGGCAAAAACATTCAGTACTTC
.,TRBV9,.,TRBJ1-4,CASSTLSGSNEKLFF,TGTGCCAGCAGCACACTCTCCGGGAGTAATGAAAAACTGTTTTTT
.,TRBV27,once,TRBJ1-3,CASSPRTGNTIYF,TGTGCCAGCAGTCCCCGGACGGGGAACACCATATATTTT
TRBD1,TRBV6-5,.,TRBJ1-4,CASSWGTGGSEKLFF,TGTGCCAGCAGTTGGGGGACAGGGGGCTCTGAAAAACTGTTTTTT
TRBD1,TRBV29-1,.,TRBJ2-2,CSVVSFGQGRNGELFF,TGCAGCGTTGTTAGTTTCGGACAGGGGAGGAACGGGGAGCTGTTTTTT
.,TRBV29-1,.,TRBJ1-1,CSVALSVNTEAFF,TGCAGCGTTGCGCTTTCGGTGAACACTGAAGCTTTCTTT
TRBD2,TRBV6-2/TRBV6-3,.,TRBJ2-3,CASSKGLAGVSPTDTQYF,TGTGCCAGCAGTAAGGGACTAGCGGGAGTATCCCCCACAGATACGCAGTATTTT
.,TRBV5-1,few,TRBJ1-1,CASSLSVWGLMNTEAFF,TGCGCCAGCAGCTTGTCGGTTTGGGGGCTTATGAACACTGAAGCTTTCTTT
TRBD1,TRBV6-5,.,TRBJ1-6,CASRGQGNSPLHF,TGTGCCAGCAGGGGACAGGGGAATTCACCCCTCCACTTT
.,TRBV30,once,TRBJ1-2,CAWSSGPNYGYTF,TGTGCCTGGAGTTCAGGGCCTAACTATGGCTACACCTTC
TRBD1,TRBV7-3,.,TRBJ2-2,CASSSVGQGSIGELFF,TGTGCCAGCAGCTCTGTGGGACAGGGGAGTATCGGGGAGCTGTTTTTT
.,TRBV5-1,.,TRBJ2-3,CASSLGLARTDTQYF,TGCGCCAGCAGCTTGGGTCTAGCGCGCACAGATACGCAGTATTTT
.,TRBV27,.,TRBJ2-7,CASSSDPTGGPSYEQYF,TGTGCCAGCAGTTCAGACCCGACCGGAGGCCCATCCTACGAGCAGTACTTC
TRBD2,TRBV10-3,.,TRBJ2-1,CAIWTSGQDEQFF,TGTGCCATATGGACTAGCGGTCAAGATGAGCAGTTCTTC
TRBD2,TRBV5-1,.,TRBJ2-1,CASSLVPGLAYNEQFF,TGCGCCAGCAGCTTGGTTCCCGGACTAGCGTACAATGAGCAGTTCTTC
.,TRBV18,.,TRBJ1-1,CASSPGHTEAFF,TGTGCCAGCTCACCAGGGCACACTGAAGCTTTCTTT
TRBD2,TRBV5-1,few,TRBJ2-2,CASSLYREANTGELFF,TGCGCCAGCAGCTTGTATCGGGAGGCGAACACCGGGGAGCTGTTTTTT
TRBD1,TRBV3-1/TRBV3-2,.,TRBJ1-1,CASSQGGQGLYTEAFF,TGTGCCAGCAGCCAGGGGGGACAGGGGCTATACACTGAAGCTTTCTTT